This T cell receptor (beta chain) was documented in a study of shared clonotypes between healthy human individuals. Profiled with immunoSEQ multiplex PCR; TCRdb holds only in-frame clones, not every one. The table has about 320,000 clones, around nine tenths seen once. V lost 0 bases, J lost 2 bases, and 10 bases lay in between. The CDR3 loop spans 15 amino acids. Looked up from germline, CDR1 is MNHEY and CDR2 is SVGAGI. As to this clone: Its target is unknown.

Study results and caveats: Donor clonotype sharing was expected to depend on sequencing depth.

The V and J genes are TRBV6-5 and TRBJ1-2; weak D call: TRBD1 (5 bases). The source is a man aged 18 to 35 in good health. The material sequenced was memory CD8+ T cells sorted from blood. This sample's subset: CD45RO+ cells pooled with CCR7-negative TemRA cells. The CDR3 bases are TGTGCCAGCAGTTACTCCTGGGAGGGGAACTATGGCTACACCTTC. Translated: CASSYSWEGNYGYTF.